The rows below give T cell receptor beta chains drawn from one sample of a study of T cells in Graves' hyperthyroidism and ophthalmopathy. TCRdb called the multiplex PCR reads again in MiXCR, with one record for every CDR3 protein. The repertoire holds about 350,000 distinct CDR3 sequences, with about 15% as singletons. Sequenced: blood. Source of these receptors: a woman younger than 45 with Graves' hyperthyroidism. Both conserved end residues are part of each CDR3. Fields, in order: clone size, J gene, V gene, CDR3 protein. Clone size, where shown, is once, few, many, or a class for clones that have expanded.

clone_size: many; j_call: TRBJ2-3; v_call: TRBV10-3; cdr3_aa: CATFRDRAADTQYF
clone_size: few; j_call: TRBJ2-5; v_call: TRBV20-1; cdr3_aa: CSARREIETQYF
clone_size: few; j_call: TRBJ2-7; v_call: TRBV19; cdr3_aa: CASSRYLRSSYEQYF
clone_size: few; j_call: TRBJ2-1; v_call: TRBV10-3; cdr3_aa: CATTYSAWYNEQFF
clone_size: .; j_call: TRBJ2-2; v_call: TRBV11-2; cdr3_aa: CASSLESGVGELFF
clone_size: few; j_call: TRBJ2-2; v_call: TRBV7-2; cdr3_aa: CASRFTAYSGRTGELFF
clone_size: many; j_call: TRBJ2-1; v_call: TRBV11-3; cdr3_aa: CASSSSGFEQFF
clone_size: many; j_call: TRBJ1-2; v_call: TRBV9; cdr3_aa: CASSSRSGQPGGGYTF
clone_size: many; j_call: TRBJ2-5; v_call: TRBV5-1; cdr3_aa: CASSQGRGETQYF
clone_size: many; j_call: TRBJ2-3; v_call: TRBV28; cdr3_aa: CAVIRAGETDTQYF
clone_size: few; j_call: TRBJ2-3; v_call: TRBV5-1; cdr3_aa: CASSFRDRGSDTQYF
clone_size: few; j_call: TRBJ1-6; v_call: TRBV14; cdr3_aa: CASSQERGYNSPLHF
clone_size: few; j_call: TRBJ2-5; v_call: TRBV19; cdr3_aa: CASSPRAGETQYF
clone_size: few; j_call: TRBJ2-2; v_call: TRBV11-2; cdr3_aa: CASGRGRNTGELFF
clone_size: many; j_call: TRBJ1-1; v_call: TRBV18; cdr3_aa: CASSPEMNTEAFF
clone_size: .; j_call: TRBJ1-2; v_call: TRBV30; cdr3_aa: CAWTSRGGYGYTF
clone_size: .; j_call: TRBJ2-7; v_call: TRBV4-2; cdr3_aa: CASSQAVMAGGGYYEQYF
clone_size: many; j_call: TRBJ2-1; v_call: TRBV20-1; cdr3_aa: CSAPGLAGGRIKEQFF
clone_size: many; j_call: TRBJ2-1; v_call: TRBV7-6; cdr3_aa: CASSPSSQGGSNEQFF
clone_size: .; j_call: TRBJ1-2; v_call: TRBV3-1; cdr3_aa: CASSQTGTGRYGYTF
clone_size: .; j_call: TRBJ2-7; v_call: TRBV18; cdr3_aa: CASSPPVSGRQGEQYF
clone_size: few; j_call: TRBJ2-7; v_call: TRBV6-2/TRBV6-3; cdr3_aa: CASRARPGQGRNEQYF
clone_size: many; j_call: TRBJ1-1; v_call: TRBV28; cdr3_aa: CASSLYRNEAFF
clone_size: .; j_call: TRBJ2-1; v_call: TRBV5-1; cdr3_aa: CASSLEGSQFF
clone_size: many; j_call: TRBJ2-7; v_call: TRBV7-9; cdr3_aa: CASSPQDSTYEQYF
clone_size: .; j_call: TRBJ2-7; v_call: TRBV7-2; cdr3_aa: CASSLSTGTSYEQYF
clone_size: .; j_call: TRBJ1-1; v_call: TRBV7-6; cdr3_aa: CASSSNRAGNTEAFF
clone_size: many; j_call: TRBJ1-1; v_call: TRBV7-2; cdr3_aa: CASSLLGQGVTEAFF
clone_size: few; j_call: TRBJ2-3; v_call: TRBV2; cdr3_aa: CASSGLAGRMDTQYF
clone_size: many; j_call: TRBJ1-1; v_call: TRBV14; cdr3_aa: CASSPSTDTMNTEAFF
clone_size: .; j_call: TRBJ1-3; v_call: TRBV15; cdr3_aa: CATSNFVGDGNTIYF
clone_size: many; j_call: TRBJ2-3; v_call: TRBV6-2/TRBV6-3; cdr3_aa: CASSYSRTSGEPHTQYF
clone_size: .; j_call: TRBJ2-7; v_call: TRBV28; cdr3_aa: CASSFSGGSSYEQYF
clone_size: .; j_call: TRBJ1-1; v_call: TRBV28; cdr3_aa: CASSSPLGHTEAFF
clone_size: many; j_call: TRBJ2-7; v_call: TRBV12-3/TRBV12-4; cdr3_aa: CASSRAATYEQYF
clone_size: many; j_call: TRBJ2-5; v_call: TRBV6-5; cdr3_aa: CASSYDGGAPKETQYF
clone_size: .; j_call: TRBJ2-6; v_call: TRBV4-1; cdr3_aa: CASSQVGANVLTF
clone_size: few; j_call: TRBJ2-1; v_call: TRBV19; cdr3_aa: CASTQGQGNNEQFF
clone_size: .; j_call: TRBJ2-5; v_call: TRBV29-1; cdr3_aa: CSVEDWSGDAPQETQYF
clone_size: many; j_call: TRBJ2-1; v_call: TRBV11-2; cdr3_aa: CASSLVGGGPGNEQFF
clone_size: few; j_call: TRBJ1-1; v_call: TRBV10-3; cdr3_aa: CAISESRQVAEAFF
clone_size: many; j_call: TRBJ2-2; v_call: TRBV20-1; cdr3_aa: CSARRAGNTGELFF
clone_size: .; j_call: TRBJ2-5; v_call: TRBV19; cdr3_aa: CASSIGETQETQYF
clone_size: many; j_call: TRBJ2-3; v_call: TRBV12-3/TRBV12-4; cdr3_aa: CASSASPGLAGAQIVGTDTQYF
clone_size: few; j_call: TRBJ2-3; v_call: TRBV7-9; cdr3_aa: CASSLGDRDTQYF
clone_size: .; j_call: TRBJ2-5; v_call: TRBV20-1; cdr3_aa: CSAISLRDQETQYF
clone_size: .; j_call: TRBJ2-2; v_call: TRBV6-1; cdr3_aa: CASSEGVHTGELFF
clone_size: many; j_call: TRBJ2-2; v_call: TRBV27; cdr3_aa: CASSLRTSGRNTGELFF